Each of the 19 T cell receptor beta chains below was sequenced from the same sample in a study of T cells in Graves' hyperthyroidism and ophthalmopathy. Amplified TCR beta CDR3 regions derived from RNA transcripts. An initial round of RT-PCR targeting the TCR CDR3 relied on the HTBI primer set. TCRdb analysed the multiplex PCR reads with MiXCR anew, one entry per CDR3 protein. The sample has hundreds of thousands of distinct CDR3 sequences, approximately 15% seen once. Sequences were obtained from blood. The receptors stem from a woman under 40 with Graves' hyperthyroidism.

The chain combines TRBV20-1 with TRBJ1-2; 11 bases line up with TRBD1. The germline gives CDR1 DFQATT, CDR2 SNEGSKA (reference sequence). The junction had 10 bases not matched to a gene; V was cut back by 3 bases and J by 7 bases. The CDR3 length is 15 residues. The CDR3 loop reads CSARINPDRGRGYTF. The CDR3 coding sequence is TGCAGTGCTAGGATTAATCCGGACAGGGGGCGTGGCTACACCTTC.

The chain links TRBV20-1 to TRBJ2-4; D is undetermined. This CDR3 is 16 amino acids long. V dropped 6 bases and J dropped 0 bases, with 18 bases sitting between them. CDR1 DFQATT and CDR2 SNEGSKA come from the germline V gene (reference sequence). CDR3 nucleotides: TGCAGTGCACCACCGACCGGCAGGATAGCCAAAAACATTCAGTACTTC. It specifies CSAPPTGRIAKNIQYF.

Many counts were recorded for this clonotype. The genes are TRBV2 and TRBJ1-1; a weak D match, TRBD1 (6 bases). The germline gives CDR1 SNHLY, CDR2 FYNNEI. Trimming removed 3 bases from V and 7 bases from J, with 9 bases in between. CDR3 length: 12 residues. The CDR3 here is CASSETGVEAFF. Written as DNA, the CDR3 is TGTGCCAGCAGTGAGACAGGAGTTGAAGCTTTCTTT.

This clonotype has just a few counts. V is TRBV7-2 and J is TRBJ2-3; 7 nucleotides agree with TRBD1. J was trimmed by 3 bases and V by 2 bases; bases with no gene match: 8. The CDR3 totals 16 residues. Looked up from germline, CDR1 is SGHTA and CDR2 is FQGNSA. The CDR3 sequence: CASSLTDRVWTDTQYF. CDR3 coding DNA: TGTGCCAGCAGCTTAACCGACAGGGTTTGGACAGATACGCAGTATTTT.

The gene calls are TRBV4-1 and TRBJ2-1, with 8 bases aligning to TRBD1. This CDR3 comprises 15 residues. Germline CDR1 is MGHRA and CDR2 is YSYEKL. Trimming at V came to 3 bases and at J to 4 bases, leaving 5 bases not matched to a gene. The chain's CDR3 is CASSQIRDRYNEQFF. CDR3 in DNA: TGCGCCAGCAGCCAGATCCGGGACAGGTACAATGAGCAGTTCTTC.

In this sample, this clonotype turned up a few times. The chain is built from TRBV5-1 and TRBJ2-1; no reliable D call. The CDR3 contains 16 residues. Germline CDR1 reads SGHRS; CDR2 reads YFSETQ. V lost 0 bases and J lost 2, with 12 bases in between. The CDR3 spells CASSLGVSRTYNEQFF. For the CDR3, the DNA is TGCGCCAGCAGCTTGGGGGTATCCCGAACCTACAATGAGCAGTTCTTC.

The CDR3 is CAISNPPGDTQYF. The CDR3 DNA reads as TGTGCCATCAGCAATCCACCAGGAGATACGCAGTATTTT. The gene calls are TRBV10-3 and TRBJ2-3; D gene uncertain. Between the trimmed V and J ends, which lost 6 bases and 5 bases, there was a span of 12 bases. The CDR3 contains 13 residues. The germline V gene encodes CDR1 ENHRY and CDR2 SYGVKD.

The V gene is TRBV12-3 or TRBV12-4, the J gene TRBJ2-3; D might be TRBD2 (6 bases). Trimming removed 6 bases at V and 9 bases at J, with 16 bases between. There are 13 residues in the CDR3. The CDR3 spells CASSLTRLGTQYF. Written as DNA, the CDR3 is TGTGCCAGCAGCCTGACTAGGCTGGGGACGCAGTATTTT.

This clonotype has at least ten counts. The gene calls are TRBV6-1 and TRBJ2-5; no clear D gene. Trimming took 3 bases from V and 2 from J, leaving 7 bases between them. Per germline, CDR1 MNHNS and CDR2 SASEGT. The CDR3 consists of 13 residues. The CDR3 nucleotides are TGTGCCAGCAGTGATGCTCCACAAGAGACCCAGTACTTC. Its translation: CASSDAPQETQYF.

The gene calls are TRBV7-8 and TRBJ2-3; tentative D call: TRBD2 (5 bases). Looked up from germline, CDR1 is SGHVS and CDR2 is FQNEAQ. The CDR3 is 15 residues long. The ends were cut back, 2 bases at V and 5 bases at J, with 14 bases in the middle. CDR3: CASSLRKGAIDTQYF. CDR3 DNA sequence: TGTGCCAGCAGCTTACGGAAGGGAGCGATAGATACGCAGTATTTT.

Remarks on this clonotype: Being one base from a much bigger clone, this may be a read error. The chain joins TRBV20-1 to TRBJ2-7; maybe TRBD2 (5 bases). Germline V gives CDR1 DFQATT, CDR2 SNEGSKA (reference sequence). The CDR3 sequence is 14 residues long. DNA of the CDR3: TGCGGTGCGATCAGCGGAAGCTCCTCCTACGAGCAGTACTTC. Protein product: CGAISGSSSYEQYF.

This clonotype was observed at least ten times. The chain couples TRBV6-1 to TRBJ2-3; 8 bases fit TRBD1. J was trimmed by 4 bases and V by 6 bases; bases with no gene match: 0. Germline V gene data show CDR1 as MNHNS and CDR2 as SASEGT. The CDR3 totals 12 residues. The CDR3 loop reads CASRDRADTQYF. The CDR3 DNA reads TGTGCCAGCAGGGACAGGGCAGATACGCAGTATTTT.

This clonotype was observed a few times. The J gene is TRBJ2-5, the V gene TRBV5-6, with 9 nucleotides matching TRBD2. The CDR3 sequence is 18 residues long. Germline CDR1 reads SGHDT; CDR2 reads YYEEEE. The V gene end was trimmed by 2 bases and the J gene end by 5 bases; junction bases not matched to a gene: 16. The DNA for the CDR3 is TGTGCCAGCAGCTTCGCCTGGCGGGAGGGACCCGCCCTCGAGACCCAGTACTTC. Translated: CASSFAWREGPALETQYF.

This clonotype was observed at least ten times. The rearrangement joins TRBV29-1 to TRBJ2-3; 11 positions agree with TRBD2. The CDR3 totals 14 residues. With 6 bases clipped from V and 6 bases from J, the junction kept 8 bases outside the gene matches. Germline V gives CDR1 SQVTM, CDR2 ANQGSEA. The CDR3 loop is CSVPRGTSGDTQYF. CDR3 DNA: TGCAGCGTACCCCGCGGGACTAGCGGTGATACGCAGTATTTT.

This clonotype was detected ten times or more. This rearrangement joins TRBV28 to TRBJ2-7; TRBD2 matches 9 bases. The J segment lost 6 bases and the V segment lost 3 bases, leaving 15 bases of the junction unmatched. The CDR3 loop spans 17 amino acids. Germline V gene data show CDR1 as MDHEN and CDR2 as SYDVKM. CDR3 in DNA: TGTGCCAGCAGTTTGACTGCCTATGGGACTAGCATCAGCGAGCAGTACTTC. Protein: CASSLTAYGTSISEQYF.

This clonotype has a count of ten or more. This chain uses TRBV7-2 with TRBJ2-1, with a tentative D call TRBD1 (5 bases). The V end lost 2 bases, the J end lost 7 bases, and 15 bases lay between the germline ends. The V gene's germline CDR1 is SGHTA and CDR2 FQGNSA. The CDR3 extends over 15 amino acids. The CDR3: CASSLWPGKWNEQFF. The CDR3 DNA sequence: TGTGCCAGCAGCTTATGGCCAGGGAAATGGAATGAGCAGTTCTTC.

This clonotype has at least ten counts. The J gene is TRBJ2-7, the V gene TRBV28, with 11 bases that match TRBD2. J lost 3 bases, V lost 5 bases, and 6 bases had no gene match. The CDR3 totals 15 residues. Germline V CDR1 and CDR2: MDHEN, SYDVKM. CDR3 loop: CASSIAGTSGYEQYF. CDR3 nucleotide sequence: TGTGCCAGCAGTATCGCCGGGACTAGCGGCTACGAGCAGTACTTC.

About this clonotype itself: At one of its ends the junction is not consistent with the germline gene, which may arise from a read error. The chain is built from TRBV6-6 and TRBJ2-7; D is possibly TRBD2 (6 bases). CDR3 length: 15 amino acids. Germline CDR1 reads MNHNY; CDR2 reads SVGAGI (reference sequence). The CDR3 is CASSYKWGGAYERYF. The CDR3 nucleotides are TGTGCCAGCAGTTACAAGTGGGGAGGAGCTTACGAGCGGTACTTC.

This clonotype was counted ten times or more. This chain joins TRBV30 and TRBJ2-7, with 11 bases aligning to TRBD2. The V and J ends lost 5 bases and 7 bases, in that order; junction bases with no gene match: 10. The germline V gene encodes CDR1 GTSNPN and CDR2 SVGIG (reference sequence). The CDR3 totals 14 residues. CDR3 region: CAWDSTSGTGEQYF. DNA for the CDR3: TGTGCCTGGGACTCGACTAGCGGGACGGGGGAGCAGTACTTC. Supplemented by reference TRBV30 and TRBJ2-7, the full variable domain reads SQTIHQWPATLVQPVGSPLSLECTVEGTSNPNLYWYRQAAGRGLQLLFYSVGIGQISSEVPQNLSASRPQDRQFILSSKKLLLSDSGFYLCAWDSTSGTGEQYFGPGTRLTVT.